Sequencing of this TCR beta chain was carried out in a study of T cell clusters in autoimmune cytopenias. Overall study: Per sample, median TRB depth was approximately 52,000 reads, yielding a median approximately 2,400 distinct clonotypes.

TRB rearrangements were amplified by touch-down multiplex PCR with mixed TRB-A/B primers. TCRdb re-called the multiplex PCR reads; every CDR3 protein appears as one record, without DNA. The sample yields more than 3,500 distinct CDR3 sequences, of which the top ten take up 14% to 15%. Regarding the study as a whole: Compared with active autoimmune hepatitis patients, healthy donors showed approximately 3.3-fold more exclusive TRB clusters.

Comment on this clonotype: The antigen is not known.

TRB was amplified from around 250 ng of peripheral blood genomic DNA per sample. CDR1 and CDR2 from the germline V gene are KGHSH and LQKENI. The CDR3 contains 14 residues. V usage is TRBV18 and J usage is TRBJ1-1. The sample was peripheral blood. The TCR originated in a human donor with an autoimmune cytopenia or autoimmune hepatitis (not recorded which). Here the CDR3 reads CASSPRVGDTEAFF.